The T cell receptor (beta chain) described here comes from a study of blood T cell repertoires in COVID-19. Turning to the study itself: PBMCs, B-cell-depleted T cells, or T cells provided the cDNA or gDNA that made up the material.

V was cut by 3 bases and J by 5 bases, with 18 bases left in between. CDR1 is GTSNPN and CDR2 is SVGIG in the germline V gene (reference sequence). This CDR3 spans 15 amino acids. Method: immunoSEQ multiplex PCR; TCRdb's copy keeps in-frame clones and lacks some. The repertoire holds 450,000 or so clones, around 90% seen once, with about 0.91% in the top ten. During active infection, Seattle patients enrolled and were then monitored through disease. The sequence came from a man aged 18 to 30 with COVID-19, enrolled during active disease. Sequencing was done on a sample of peripheral blood. The rearrangement uses TRBV30 and TRBJ2-3; D is perhaps TRBD2 (7 bases). The CDR3 region has the DNA TGTGCCTGGAGGCAAGGGGGGGCGAGGATAGATACGCAGTATTTT. Protein sequence: CAWRQGGARIDTQYF. The whole variable domain, remainder taken from reference TRBV30 and TRBJ2-3, is SQTIHQWPATLVQPVGSPLSLECTVEGTSNPNLYWYRQAAGRGLQLLFYSVGIGQISSEVPQNLSASRPQDRQFILSSKKLLLSDSGFYLCAWRQGGARIDTQYFGPGTRLTVL.